Listed below are T cell receptor beta chains from one sample, sequenced in a study of spatial heterogeneity in lung cancer. TCRdb independently ran MiXCR on the 5' RACE reads; one entry per CDR3 protein. Among roughly 99,000 distinct CDR3 sequences listed, roughly a fifth were seen once. The sample was PBMCs, taken at follow-up. These receptors all stem from a male donor with early-stage non-small cell lung cancer. CDR3s include the opening cysteine and the closing phenylalanine or tryptophan. The order of the fields is CDR3 length, J gene, clone size, D gene, V gene, CDR3 DNA, CDR3 protein. D genes are given only for firm matches. Clone size, where shown, is once, few, many, or a class for clones that have expanded.

14	TRBJ2-6	.	.	TRBV6-2/TRBV6-3	TGTGCCAGCAGCCGGGGGCCAGGGGCCAACGTCCTGACTTTC	CASSRGPGANVLTF
15	TRBJ2-2	.	TRBD2	TRBV11-2	TGTGCCAGCAGCTTGGGACTAGCGGGAACCGGGGAGCTGTTTTTT	CASSLGLAGTGELFF
16	TRBJ2-5	.	TRBD2	TRBV3-1	TGTGCCAGCAGCCCCGGGATAGCGGGGGTGCAAGAGACCCAGTACTTC	CASSPGIAGVQETQYF
14	TRBJ2-5	.	.	TRBV14	TGTGCCAGCAGCTACGGACAGCTACAAGAGACCCAGTACTTC	CASSYGQLQETQYF
14	TRBJ2-3	few	.	TRBV20-1	TGCAGTGCTAGAGAAGAGATAATGGGAAATACGCAGTATTTT	CSAREEIMGNTQYF
12	TRBJ1-5	few	.	TRBV2	TGTGCCAGCACTACAAGGGGTCAGCCCCAGCATTTT	CASTTRGQPQHF
14	TRBJ2-5	.	TRBD2	TRBV6-5	TGTGCCAGCAGTCTTGATAGCGGGAGGGAGACCCAGTACTTC	CASSLDSGRETQYF
15	TRBJ1-3	.	.	TRBV7-9	TGTGCCAGCAGCTCGGACGGGAACTCTGGAAACACCATATATTTT	CASSSDGNSGNTIYF
12	TRBJ2-7	.	.	TRBV6-2/TRBV6-3	TGTGCCAGCAGTTACTCGAACCCCGAGCAGTACTTC	CASSYSNPEQYF
13	TRBJ1-5	few	.	TRBV20-1	TGCAGTGCTAGAGACGCGATGGTTCAGCCCCAGCATTTT	CSARDAMVQPQHF
13	TRBJ2-3	.	.	TRBV24-1	TGTGCCACCAGTGCGGCAGGCGGGACTACGCAGTATTTT	CATSAAGGTTQYF
13	TRBJ2-5	.	.	TRBV2	TGTGCCAGCAACGACCGGGACTCAGAGACCCAGTACTTC	CASNDRDSETQYF
13	TRBJ2-7	.	.	TRBV3-1	TGTGCCAGCAGCCAGGGCCGGCTTTCGGAGCAGTACTTC	CASSQGRLSEQYF
15	TRBJ1-1	few	.	TRBV29-1	TGCAGCGTTCGAAATCTTAAGACGGGGAACACTGAAGCTTTCTTT	CSVRNLKTGNTEAFF
17	TRBJ1-1	.	TRBD1	TRBV18	TGTGCCAGCTCACCTACGGGACAGGGGGGCTTGGGGACTGAAGCTTTCTTT	CASSPTGQGGLGTEAFF
14	TRBJ2-5	.	.	TRBV15	TGTGCCACCAGCTCGAGAAGGGACTTGAAGACCCAGTACTTC	CATSSRRDLKTQYF
12	TRBJ1-2	few	.	TRBV29-1	TGCAGCGTTGAAGAGTCTGTCGAGGGCTACACCTTC	CSVEESVEGYTF
15	TRBJ2-7	.	TRBD1	TRBV5-1	TGCGCCAGCAGCGACCGGGACAGGGGTGTGTACGAGCAGTACTTC	CASSDRDRGVYEQYF
13	TRBJ2-7	many	.	TRBV2	TGTGCCAGCAGTGATTACAGTTCCTACGAGCAGTACTTC	CASSDYSSYEQYF
15	TRBJ2-1	few	TRBD2	TRBV7-2	TGTGCCAGCAGCTTAACTAGCGGGGTTAACAATGAGCAGTTCTTC	CASSLTSGVNNEQFF
15	TRBJ2-5	.	.	TRBV6-4	TGTGCCAGCATCCCCACGGGGGTGCCTGGAGAGACCCAGTACTTC	CASIPTGVPGETQYF
14	TRBJ2-7	.	.	TRBV5-1	TGCGCCAGCAGCTACAGGGTGGCCCAGCACGAGCAGTACTTC	CASSYRVAQHEQYF